This T cell receptor beta chain was sequenced in a study of cytomegalovirus exposure and HLA in healthy donors. Libraries were prepared by immunoSEQ multiplex PCR; TCRdb keeps only in-frame clonotypes and omits some of them. The sample lists approximately 140,000 clones, 88% occurring once. CDR3 length: 13 residues. Germline V CDR1 and CDR2: SGDLS, YYNGEE. V gave up 0 bases and J gave up 3 bases, with 7 bases separating them. Study-wide results and caveats: Subsequent analysis found a tendency for first-cohort TCR clusters to co-occur within the 120 or so validation repertoires. Many donors carried some public TCRs, although rarity characterized most TCR sequences. Cytomegalovirus status was reportedly diagnosed by the classifier with high specificity and sensitivity. In vitro experiments confirmed that three CMV-associated chains were specific for CMV antigens.

Points on this clone: The antigen remains unidentified. A much larger clone sits a single nucleotide away, making a read error possible. The same CDR3 arises from other DNA sequences in this sample as well.

The material sequenced was PBMCs. This TCR derives from a woman aged 18 to 35 in good health and CMV-seropositive. The genes are TRBV9 and TRBJ2-7, with D uncertain. DNA of the CDR3: TGTGCCAGCAGCGTAGGTCCCCACTACGAGCAGTACTTC. Encoded protein: CASSVGPHYEQYF.